Listed here is a single TCR beta chain. Its cognate antigen is unknown. This entry is derived from a study of T cell responses to AZD1222 COVID-19 vaccine. Between the trimmed V and J ends, which lost 7 bases and 5 bases, there was a span of 14 bases. The CDR3 runs 13 residues. From germline, CDR1 is SEHNR and CDR2 FQNEAQ (reference sequence). Study findings and constraints: Baseline testing showed seropositivity in only six or seven AZD1222 recipients. Mapped onto spike, vaccine-associated CD4 TCRs spanned it and were dominant at 160-218 and 743-854. Spike-specific TCR breadth and depth rose after two AZD1222 doses. Most donors were white British and more were female, and clonal diversity was possibly underestimated.

Produced via immunoSEQ multiplex PCR; TCRdb's table is partial and in-frame only. Seen here are 150,000 to 200,000 clones, 90% to 95% observed once, and the top ten hold 3.6%. The rearrangement uses TRBV7-9 and TRBJ2-5; D is unclear. The clonotype originates from an adult who received the MenACWY meningococcal vaccine as a control. The material was peripheral blood, obtained 28 days after the second dose of the MenACWY control vaccine. The CDR3 reads CASNPPEKETQYF. CDR3 bases: TGTGCCAGCAACCCGCCGGAGAAGGAGACCCAGTACTTC.